The 25 T cell receptor beta chains in this list originate from one sample, sequenced in a study of cytomegalovirus exposure and HLA in healthy donors. It was with 60 Vbeta and 13 Jbeta primers that the PCR ran. TCRdb keeps only in-frame clones here, not all; method: immunoSEQ multiplex PCR. The sample includes about 190,000 clones, over 80% seen only once; the top ten take 1% to 1.5%. The sequenced sample was PBMCs. These receptors were obtained from a man aged 25 to 40 in good health and CMV-seronegative.

The V call is TRBV5-8, the J call TRBJ2-1; TRBD1 aligns across 11 bases. J was trimmed by 6 bases and V by 0 bases; bases with no gene match: 2. The CDR3 extends over 15 amino acids. The germline CDR1 and CDR2 sequences are SGHTS and YDEGEE. Here the CDR3 DNA reads TGTGCCAGCAGCTTGGGGGACAGGGGGTTCAATGAGCAGTTCTTC. Translation: CASSLGDRGFNEQFF.

V gene TRBV4-2 combines with J gene TRBJ2-3; the match to TRBD1 covers 8 bases. Germline lookup yields CDR1 LGHNA and CDR2 YNFKEQ. The trim removed 0 bases at V and 3 bases at J, leaving 11 bases unmatched. CDR3 size: 18 residues. The CDR3 region is CASSQDRGQGAWTDTQYF. The DNA of the CDR3 is TGTGCCAGCAGCCAAGATAGGGGCCAGGGGGCTTGGACAGATACGCAGTATTTT.

This clone was seen a few times. The chain uses TRBV5-6 and TRBJ1-1; TRBD1 might be the D (5 bases). The CDR3 contains 14 residues. The V end was cut by 4 bases, the J end by 3 bases, with 13 bases between. Germline-derived CDR1 and CDR2 are SGHDT and YYEEEE. CDR3 sequence reads: CASSPSRDYTEAFF. CDR3 nucleotides: TGTGCCAGCAGCCCCTCGCGGGACTACACTGAAGCTTTCTTT.

In DNA form, the CDR3 reads TGTGCCAGCAGCCCTGACAGCCTGGGCACAGATACGCAGTATTTT. Encoded protein: CASSPDSLGTDTQYF. The chain links TRBV7-2 to TRBJ2-3; a possible D gene is TRBD1 (5 bases). The CDR3 has 15 residues. Trimming shortened V by 5 bases and J by 1 base, and 13 bases separated the two germline ends. Germline CDR1 is SGHTA and CDR2 is FQGNSA.

This chain links TRBV4-1 with TRBJ1-1, with 8 bases that match TRBD1. V lost 3 bases, J lost 8 bases, and 11 bases stayed unmatched. CDR1 MGHRA and CDR2 YSYEKL come from the germline V gene. This CDR3 has 15 amino acids. In nucleotides, the CDR3 is TGCGCCAGCAGCCATTACACCCAGGGGGCGGGAGAAGCTTTCTTT. Translation: CASSHYTQGAGEAFF.

The chain is built from TRBV7-9 and TRBJ2-5; 9 positions match TRBD1. Germline V gene lookup returns CDR1 SEHNR and CDR2 FQNEAQ (reference sequence). With V trimmed by 2 bases and J by 5 bases, 6 bases remained unmatched. The CDR3 has 15 amino acids. The CDR3 region has the DNA TGTGCCAGCAGCTTACGGGACAGGGCCTTCGAGACCCAGTACTTC. It encodes CASSLRDRAFETQYF. The complete variable domain, with remaining parts taken from reference TRBV7-9 and TRBJ2-5, reads DTGVSQNPRHKITKRGQNVTFRCDPISEHNRLYWYRQTLGQGPEFLTYFQNEAQLEKSRLLSDRFSAERPKGSFSTLEIQRTEQGDSAMYLCASSLRDRAFETQYFGPGTRLLVL.

This clone appeared a few times. The chain carries TRBV15 and TRBJ1-2; no definite D call. The length of the CDR3 is 15 residues. The V end was cut by 1 base, the J end by 7 bases, with 16 bases between. Per germline, CDR1 LNHNV and CDR2 YYDKDF (reference sequence). The CDR3 DNA reads TGTGCCACCAGCAGAGTACGGGCCGGGGTGGGTGGCTACACCTTC. Translated: CATSRVRAGVGGYTF. The whole variable domain, remainder taken from reference TRBV15 and TRBJ1-2, is DAMVIQNPRYQVTQFGKPVTLSCSQTLNHNVMYWYQQKSSQAPKLLFHYYDKDFNNEADTPDNFQSRRPNTSFCFLDIRSPGLGDTAMYLCATSRVRAGVGGYTFGSGTRLTVV.

The CDR3 reads CASSTGLLEQYF. As DNA, the CDR3 is TGTGCCAGCAGCACGGGACTACTCGAGCAGTACTTC. The rearrangement uses TRBV7-2 and TRBJ2-7, with 7 positions matching TRBD2. J was trimmed by 6 bases and V by 5 bases; bases with no gene match: 4. CDR1 and CDR2 from the germline V gene are SGHTA and FQGNSA. The CDR3 is made up of 12 amino acids.

The V and J genes are TRBV2 and TRBJ1-2, with D possibly being TRBD1 (6 bases). Germline CDR1 is SNHLY and CDR2 is FYNNEI. The V end was cut by 7 bases, the J end by 0 bases, with 12 bases between. The length of the CDR3 is 14 residues. CDR3 nucleotides: TGTGCCAGCACCACCCAGGGGACTAACTATGGCTACACCTTC. Protein product: CASTTQGTNYGYTF.

V is TRBV5-6 and J is TRBJ2-1; D remains ambiguous. The CDR3 sequence is 13 residues long. Germline V gene sequence: CDR1 SGHDT, CDR2 YYEEEE. V lost 2 bases and J 9 bases, leaving 12 bases between the germline ends. CDR3 loop: CASSFEATGEQFF. DNA for the CDR3: TGTGCCAGCAGCTTTGAGGCAACGGGTGAGCAGTTCTTC.

The genes are TRBV18 and TRBJ2-5; D possibly corresponds to TRBD1 (5 bases). The CDR3 has 16 amino acids. CDR1 KGHSH and CDR2 LQKENI come from the germline V gene. Trimming stripped 3 bases from V and 1 base from J, with 15 bases between. Here the CDR3 reads CASSPLAPDTQETQYF. DNA for the CDR3: TGTGCCAGCTCACCTTTGGCCCCGGACACCCAAGAGACCCAGTACTTC.

This clone was found a few times. V gene TRBV7-9 combines with J gene TRBJ1-4; 8 bases match TRBD1. V gave up 6 bases and J gave up 10 bases; unmatched junction bases: 13. This CDR3 contains 15 residues. Germline assignment: CDR1 SEHNR and CDR2 FQNEAQ (reference sequence). The CDR3 nucleotides read TGTGCCAGCAGGCCTGGACAGGGCGAAGGCAGAAAACTGTTTTTT. Encoded protein: CASRPGQGEGRKLFF.

This clone was detected once. This chain links TRBV4-1 with TRBJ2-3; TRBD2 matches 10 bases. Germline CDR1 reads MGHRA; CDR2 reads YSYEKL. The junction had 12 bases not matched to a gene; V was cut back by 1 base and J by 2 bases. CDR3 length: 19 amino acids. The DNA for the CDR3 is TGCGCCAGCAGCCAAGGGGCTAGCGGGGGAGAGGGTGTCACAGATACGCAGTATTTT. Protein sequence: CASSQGASGGEGVTDTQYF.

V gene TRBV6-1 combines with J gene TRBJ2-1, with D tentatively TRBD2 (5 bases). There are 12 residues in the CDR3. CDR1 is MNHNS, CDR2 SASEGT, per germline. V dropped 10 bases and J dropped 6 bases, with 13 bases sitting between them. The CDR3 nucleotides are TGTGCCAAGCCGGGGAGTCGCAATGAGCAGTTCTTC. It specifies CAKPGSRNEQFF.

CDR3 sequence reads: CASSLEGLAGGFNTGELFF. The DNA for the CDR3 is TGTGCCAGCAGTTTGGAAGGACTAGCGGGGGGGTTCAACACCGGGGAGCTGTTTTTT. The chain joins TRBV28 to TRBJ2-2, with TRBD2 matching over 15 bases. With V trimmed by 3 bases and J by 2 bases, 7 bases remained unmatched. The germline CDR1 and CDR2 sequences are MDHEN and SYDVKM. There are 19 residues in the CDR3.

Note on this clone: The same CDR3 is also encoded by other DNA sequences in this sample. The chain employs TRBV7-9 and TRBJ1-5; no clear D gene. The ends were cut back, 5 bases at V and 7 bases at J, with 15 bases in the middle. This CDR3 comprises 14 residues. The germline CDR1 and CDR2 sequences are SEHNR and FQNEAQ (reference sequence). CDR3 DNA: TGTGCCAGCAGCAACGGACTGGCTGGACAGCCCCAGCATTTT. Its protein product is CASSNGLAGQPQHF. The complete variable domain, with remaining parts taken from reference TRBV7-9 and TRBJ1-5, reads DTGVSQNPRHKITKRGQNVTFRCDPISEHNRLYWYRQTLGQGPEFLTYFQNEAQLEKSRLLSDRFSAERPKGSFSTLEIQRTEQGDSAMYLCASSNGLAGQPQHFGDGTRLSIL.

V and J are TRBV19 and TRBJ2-7; D is perhaps TRBD2 (6 bases). This CDR3 region has 13 residues. Germline CDR1 LNHDA, CDR2 SQIVND (reference sequence). V lost 5 bases to trimming and J lost 7 bases, with 15 bases between them. The CDR3 loop is CASSPGRGGEQYF. CDR3 coding DNA: TGTGCCAGTAGTCCGGGACGGGGAGGAGAGCAGTACTTC.

This rearrangement joins TRBV5-1 to TRBJ1-1, with 7 bases identical to TRBD1. V shed 4 bases, J shed 1 base, and the junction held 7 bases outside the gene matches. Germline V CDR1 and CDR2: SGHRS, YFSETQ. The CDR3 extends over 15 amino acids. The CDR3 DNA is TGCGCCAGCAGCGCGTCCGGGACAGCGAACACTGAAGCTTTCTTT. It translates to CASSASGTANTEAFF.

Comment on this clone: One junction end disagrees with the germline gene, perhaps due to a read error. V is TRBV7-9 and J is TRBJ2-1, with TRBD1 as a possible D gene (5 bases). The germline gives CDR1 SEHNR, CDR2 FQNEAQ (reference sequence). This CDR3 is built from 16 residues. This chain's CDR3 is CSSSLLLGVGNNEQFF. The CDR3 DNA follows: TGTTCCAGCAGCTTATTATTAGGGGTCGGCAACAATGAGCAGTTCTTC.

The chain uses TRBV30 and TRBJ1-1; the D gene is possibly TRBD1 (5 bases). The CDR3 covers 13 residues. CDR1 is GTSNPN, CDR2 SVGIG, per germline (reference sequence). V shed 2 bases and J shed 1 base, with 8 bases lying between them. CDR3 DNA sequence: TGTGCCTGGAGTCCCGGGGGGAACACTGAAGCTTTCTTT. Translation: CAWSPGGNTEAFF.

The J gene is TRBJ2-2, the V gene TRBV5-5, with D possibly matching TRBD2 (5 bases). The CDR3 has 13 residues. CDR1 is SGHKS and CDR2 is YYEKEE in the germline V gene (reference sequence). Trimming removed 0 bases from V and 6 bases from J, with 6 bases in between. This CDR3 reads CASSLVGAGELFF. DNA of the CDR3: TGTGCCAGCAGCTTGGTCGGGGCCGGGGAGCTGTTTTTT.

The chain recombines TRBV2 with TRBJ1-5; D may be TRBD1 (5 bases). The CDR3 is 14 residues long. Looked up from germline, CDR1 is SNHLY and CDR2 is FYNNEI. V was trimmed by 7 bases and J by 0 bases, leaving 10 bases between them. Here the CDR3 DNA reads TGTGCCAGCAATCGACAGTATAGCAATCAGCCCCAGCATTTT. It encodes CASNRQYSNQPQHF.

The rearrangement uses TRBV7-8 and TRBJ1-1; a weak D match, TRBD1 (5 bases). CDR1 and CDR2 (germline): SGHVS, FQNEAQ. The CDR3 covers 16 residues. Between the trimmed V and J ends, which lost 6 bases and 0 bases, there was a span of 17 bases. The CDR3 sequence: CASSYGAGIMNTEAFF. CDR3 bases: TGTGCCAGCAGTTATGGGGCAGGAATAATGAACACTGAAGCTTTCTTT. Full variable domain (missing parts from reference TRBV7-8 and TRBJ1-1): GAGVSQSPRYKVAKRGQDVALRCDPISGHVSLFWYQQALGQGPEFLTYFQNEAQLDKSGLPSDRFFAERPEGSVSTLKIQRTQQEDSAVYLCASSYGAGIMNTEAFFGQGTRLTVV.

V gene TRBV27 combines with J gene TRBJ1-1; D gene ambiguous. The V end lost 5 bases, the J end lost 0 bases, and 13 bases lay between the germline ends. Germline-derived CDR1 and CDR2 are MNHEY and SMNVEV (reference sequence). The CDR3 consists of 15 residues. The DNA for the CDR3 is TGTGCCAGCAGTCCTCTTCAGGATATGAACACTGAAGCTTTCTTT. Its protein is CASSPLQDMNTEAFF.

In this sample, this clone turned up a few times. The rearrangement links TRBV13 to TRBJ1-1, with 11 bases that match TRBD1. The germline V gene has CDR1 PRHDT and CDR2 FYEKMQ (reference sequence). This CDR3 spans 15 amino acids. V trimming: 4 bases; J trimming: 5 bases; junction bases outside the gene matches: 6. The CDR3 sequence: CASSSPGQGATEAFF. CDR3 nucleotides: TGTGCCAGCAGCTCTCCTGGACAGGGGGCAACTGAAGCTTTCTTT.